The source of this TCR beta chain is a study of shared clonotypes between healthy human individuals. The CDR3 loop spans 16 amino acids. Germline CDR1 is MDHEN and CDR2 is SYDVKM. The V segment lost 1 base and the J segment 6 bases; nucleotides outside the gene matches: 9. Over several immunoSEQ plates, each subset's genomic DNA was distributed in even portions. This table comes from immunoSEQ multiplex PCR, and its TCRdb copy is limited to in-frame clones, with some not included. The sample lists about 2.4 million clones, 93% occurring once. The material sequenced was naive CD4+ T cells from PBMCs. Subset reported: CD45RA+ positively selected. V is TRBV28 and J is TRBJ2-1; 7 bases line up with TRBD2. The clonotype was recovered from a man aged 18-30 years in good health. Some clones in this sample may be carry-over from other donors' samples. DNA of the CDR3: TGTGCCAGCAGTTTATCTGGCGGGAGACACGGCAATGAGCAGTTCTTC. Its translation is CASSLSGGRHGNEQFF.